This paragraph reports one TCR beta chain. The record originates from a study of T cells in pancreatic ductal adenocarcinoma. No neoadjuvant therapy was given to the selected pancreatic ductal adenocarcinoma patients before their surgery. The repertoire was sequenced with immunoSEQ multiplex PCR; TCRdb's copy has only in-frame clones and lacks some. The table has roughly 17,000 clones, about 90% seen once. The length of the CDR3 is 17 residues. V was shortened by 0 bases and J by 0 bases, with 13 bases between the two germline ends. CDR1 is SGDLS, CDR2 YYNGEE, per germline. The receptor was isolated from a human donor with pancreatic ductal adenocarcinoma. This chain connects TRBV9 to TRBJ1-3; D gene uncertain. The sequenced sample consisted of PBMCs. CDR3 residues: CASSVELFIDSGNTIYF. The DNA for the CDR3 is TGTGCCAGCAGCGTAGAGCTGTTTATCGACTCTGGAAACACCATATATTTT.